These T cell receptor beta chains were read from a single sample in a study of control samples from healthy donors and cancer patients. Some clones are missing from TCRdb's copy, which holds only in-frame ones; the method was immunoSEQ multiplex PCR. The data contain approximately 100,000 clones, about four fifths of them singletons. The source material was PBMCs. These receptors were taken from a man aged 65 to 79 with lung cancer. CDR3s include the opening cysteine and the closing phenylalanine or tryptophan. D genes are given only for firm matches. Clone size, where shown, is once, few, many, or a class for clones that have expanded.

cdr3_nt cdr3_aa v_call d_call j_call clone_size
TGCGCCAGCAGCCTGACTAGCGGCTTCTACAATGAGCAGTTCTTC CASSLTSGFYNEQFF TRBV5-1 TRBD2 TRBJ2-1 -
TGTGCCAGCAGCTTAGAGGGGGGGACCGTTAGGACCGGGGAGCTGTTTTTT CASSLEGGTVRTGELFF TRBV7-8 - TRBJ2-2 -
TGTGCCAGCTCACCACCGGGGCAGTTATATGGCTACACCTTC CASSPPGQLYGYTF TRBV18 - TRBJ1-2 -
TGTGCCAGCAGCACGCACGGGACTAGGGGCACAGATACGCAGTATTTT CASSTHGTRGTDTQYF TRBV7-2 TRBD2 TRBJ2-3 -
TGCAGCGTCGCAGGAAGGGGGTTGGGGGATACGCAGTATTTT CSVAGRGLGDTQYF TRBV29-1 - TRBJ2-3 -
TGTGCCAGCAGTTTATCCCAAACCGGTGAAGCTTTCTTT CASSLSQTGEAFF TRBV27 - TRBJ1-1 -
TGTGCCAGCAGCGATCCGGGACTAGCGGGGGGAAGCACAGATACGCAGTATTTT CASSDPGLAGGSTDTQYF TRBV7-9 TRBD2 TRBJ2-3 -
TGCGCCAGCAGCCAAGTTTGGAGCAGGGACAGCCCGAACACTGAAGCTTTCTTT CASSQVWSRDSPNTEAFF TRBV4-1 TRBD1 TRBJ1-1 -
TGCGCCAGCAGTGAGTCCAGGTCGGGAAGTTCGTCTAGGGGGCAGTTCTTC CASSESRSGSSSRGQFF TRBV10-1 - TRBJ2-1 -
TGTGCCTGGAGTCGGGGGATAAGCAATCAGCCCCAGCATTTT CAWSRGISNQPQHF TRBV30 - TRBJ1-5 -
TGTGCCAGCAGTCAAGACAGGCCCTCCTACGAGCAGTACTTC CASSQDRPSYEQYF TRBV27 - TRBJ2-7 few
TGCGCCAGCAGTCACGGGGCGCTTTCTGGCTACACCTTC CASSHGALSGYTF TRBV4-1 - TRBJ1-2 -
TGCAGCGCAAGGACAGGGGGGGACACCGGGGAGCTGTTTTTT CSARTGGDTGELFF TRBV29-1 TRBD1 TRBJ2-2 -
TGTGCCAGCAGCTTAGCAGGGGCGAGGAACACTGAAGCTTTCTTT CASSLAGARNTEAFF TRBV11-2 - TRBJ1-1 -
TGTGCCTGGAGTTACGGAAACTATGGCTACACCTTC CAWSYGNYGYTF TRBV30 - TRBJ1-2 -
TGCGCCAGCAGTGAGGCCTATAACACCGGGGAGCTGTTTTTT CASSEAYNTGELFF TRBV10-2 - TRBJ2-2 -